A single sample is the source of the 7 T cell receptor beta chains below, sequenced in a study of T cells in Graves' hyperthyroidism and ophthalmopathy. The source material, RNA transcripts, was used to amplify TCR beta CDR3 regions. A first-round RT-PCR of the TCR CDR3 used the HTBI primer set. One entry per CDR3 protein, called by TCRdb with MiXCR from the multiplex PCR reads. Counted here are 350,000 or so distinct CDR3 sequences, around a sixth occurring once; the ten biggest clones make up 15% to 18%. Sequencing used blood. The receptors here all came from a woman aged 40 to 49 with Graves' ophthalmopathy.

This clonotype was found many times. This chain connects TRBV6-2 or TRBV6-3 to TRBJ1-2, with TRBD1 identical over 7 bases. The germline gives CDR1 MNHEY, CDR2 SVGEGT. This CDR3 is built from 17 residues. With V trimmed by 6 bases and J by 13 bases, 26 bases remained unmatched. CDR3 coding DNA: TGTGCCAGCAGCGCCAAAATGCCGACGGGACAGAAAAGAACTCGCACCTTC. It encodes CASSAKMPTGQKRTRTF.

This clonotype was counted between two and nine times. The V gene is TRBV7-2, the J gene TRBJ1-2; D is uncertain. The CDR3 totals 14 residues. Germline CDR1 and CDR2: SGHTA and FQGNSA. V lost 8 bases and J lost 0, with 13 bases in between. CDR3 nucleotide sequence: TGTGCCAGCGCCTCAGACGCATCTAACTATGGCTACACCTTC. This translates into CASASDASNYGYTF.

The chain uses TRBV12-3 or TRBV12-4 and TRBJ1-5; D gene uncertain. This CDR3 is built from 12 residues. With 5 bases removed from V and 6 bases from J, the gap between germline ends came to 8 bases. The DNA of the CDR3 is TGTGCCAGCAGTCTCCAGTTTCAGCCCCAGCATTTT. The encoded protein is CASSLQFQPQHF.

This clonotype was counted at least ten times. The chain is built from TRBV29-1 and TRBJ1-2, with D possibly TRBD1 on 6 matching bases. Germline values: CDR1 SQVTM, CDR2 ANQGSEA. The V gene lost 7 bases and the J gene lost 4 bases, with 19 bases spanning the gap. The CDR3 contains 14 residues. In nucleotides, the CDR3 is TGCAGCGCTGACGCCATACAGGGCCGCTATGGCTACACCTTC. Its translation: CSADAIQGRYGYTF.

This clonotype has a count of ten or more. V and J are TRBV27 and TRBJ2-5; D possibly corresponds to TRBD1 (6 bases). Trimming pared 6 bases from V and 4 bases from J, leaving 18 bases between. CDR3 length equals 15 residues. Germline assignment: CDR1 MNHEY and CDR2 SMNVEV (reference sequence). CDR3 nucleotide sequence: TGTGCCAGCAGCAGCGGACAGTCCTACGGAGAGACCCAGTACTTC. Translation: CASSSGQSYGETQYF.

In this sample, this clonotype turned up a few times. The chain carries TRBV19 and TRBJ2-2; D gene unclear. CDR1 is LNHDA, CDR2 SQIVND, per germline (reference sequence). This CDR3 is built from 14 residues. Between the trimmed V and J ends, which lost 3 bases and 5 bases, there was a span of 10 bases. In DNA form, the CDR3 reads TGTGCCAGTAGTATGGCAGAGGAAACCGGGGAGCTGTTTTTT. Protein sequence: CASSMAEETGELFF.

This clonotype was detected ten times or more. The V and J genes are TRBV6-1 and TRBJ2-4; D gene uncertain. CDR1 and CDR2 from the germline V gene are MNHNS and SASEGT. The CDR3 has 14 residues. The germline V and J ends were trimmed by 3 bases and 0 bases, with 6 bases remaining between them. CDR3 sequence (DNA): TGTGCCAGCAGTGAGTTCTTAGCCAAAAACATTCAGTACTTC. Its translation is CASSEFLAKNIQYF.